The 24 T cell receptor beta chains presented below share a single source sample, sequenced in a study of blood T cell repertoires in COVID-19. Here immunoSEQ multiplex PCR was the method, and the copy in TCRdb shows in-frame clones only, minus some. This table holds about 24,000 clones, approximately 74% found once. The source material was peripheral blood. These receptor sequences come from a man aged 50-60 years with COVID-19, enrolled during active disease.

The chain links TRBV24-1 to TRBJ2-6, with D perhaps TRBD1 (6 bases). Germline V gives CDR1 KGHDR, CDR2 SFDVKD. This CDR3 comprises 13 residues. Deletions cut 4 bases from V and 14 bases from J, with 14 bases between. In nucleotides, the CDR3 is TGTGCCACCAGTGAAAGCGTCGGGGACATCCTGACTTTC. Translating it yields CATSESVGDILTF.

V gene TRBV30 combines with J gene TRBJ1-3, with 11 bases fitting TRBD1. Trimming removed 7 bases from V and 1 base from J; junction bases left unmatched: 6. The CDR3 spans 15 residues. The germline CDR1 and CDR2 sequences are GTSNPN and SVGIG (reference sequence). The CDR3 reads CALVGQGASGNTIYF. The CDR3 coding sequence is TGTGCCTTGGTCGGACAGGGGGCATCTGGAAACACCATATATTTT.

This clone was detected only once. CDR3 nucleotides: TGTGCCAGTAGTCCGGGGACAGGGATGAACATTCAGTACTTC. The encoded protein is CASSPGTGMNIQYF. V usage is TRBV19 and J usage is TRBJ2-4; 9 positions match TRBD1. The trim removed 5 bases at V and 7 bases at J, leaving 6 bases unmatched. The CDR3 length is 14 residues. Germline CDR1 is LNHDA and CDR2 is SQIVND (reference sequence).

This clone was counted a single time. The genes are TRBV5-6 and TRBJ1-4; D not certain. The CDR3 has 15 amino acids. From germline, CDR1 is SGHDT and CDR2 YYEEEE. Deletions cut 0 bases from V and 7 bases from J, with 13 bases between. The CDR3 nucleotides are TGTGCCAGCAGCTTGGTAGGCCCCCGGGGTGAAAAACTGTTTTTT. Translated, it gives CASSLVGPRGEKLFF.

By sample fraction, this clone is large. The CDR3 spells CARGWTGGYTF. The CDR3 DNA sequence: TGTGCCAGGGGATGGACAGGAGGCTACACCTTC. V and J are TRBV2 and TRBJ1-2; 7 nucleotides line up with TRBD1. The trim removed 9 bases at V and 8 bases at J, leaving 6 bases unmatched. The CDR3 sequence is 11 residues long. Germline V gives CDR1 SNHLY, CDR2 FYNNEI.

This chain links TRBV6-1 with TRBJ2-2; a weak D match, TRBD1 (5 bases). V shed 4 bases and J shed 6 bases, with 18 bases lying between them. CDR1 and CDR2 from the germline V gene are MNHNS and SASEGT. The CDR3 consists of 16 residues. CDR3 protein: CASSVDRLNSAGELFF. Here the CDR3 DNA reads TGTGCCAGCAGTGTTGACAGACTTAATTCGGCCGGGGAGCTGTTTTTT.

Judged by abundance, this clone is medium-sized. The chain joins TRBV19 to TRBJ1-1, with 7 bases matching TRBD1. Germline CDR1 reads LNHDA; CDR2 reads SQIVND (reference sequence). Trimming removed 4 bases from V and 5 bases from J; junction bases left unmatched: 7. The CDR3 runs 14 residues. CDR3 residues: CASSTTGVGTEAFF. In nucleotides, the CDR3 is TGTGCCAGTAGTACAACAGGGGTAGGGACTGAAGCTTTCTTT. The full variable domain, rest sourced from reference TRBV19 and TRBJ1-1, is DGGITQSPKYLFRKEGQNVTLSCEQNLNHDAMYWYRQDPGQGLRLIYYSQIVNDFQKGDIAEGYSVSREKKESFPLTVTSAQKNPTAFYLCASSTTGVGTEAFFGQGTRLTVV.

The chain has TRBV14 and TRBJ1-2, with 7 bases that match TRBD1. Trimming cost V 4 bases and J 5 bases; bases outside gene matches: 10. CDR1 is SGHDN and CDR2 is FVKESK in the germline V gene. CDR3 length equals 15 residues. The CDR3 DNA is TGTGCCAGCAGCCCGGGGACAGATCCTTATTATGGCTACACCTTC. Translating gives CASSPGTDPYYGYTF. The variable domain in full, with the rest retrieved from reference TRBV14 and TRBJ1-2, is EAGVTQFPSHSVIEKGQTVTLRCDPISGHDNLYWYRRVMGKEIKFLLHFVKESKQDESGMPNNRFLAERTGGTYSTLKVQPAELEDSGVYFCASSPGTDPYYGYTFGSGTRLTVV.

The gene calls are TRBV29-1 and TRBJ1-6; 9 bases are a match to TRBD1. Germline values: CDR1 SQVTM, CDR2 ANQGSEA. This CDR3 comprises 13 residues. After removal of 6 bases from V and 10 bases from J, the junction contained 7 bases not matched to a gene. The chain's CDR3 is CSVRDRESSPLHF. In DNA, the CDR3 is TGCAGCGTCCGGGACAGGGAAAGCTCACCCCTCCACTTT.

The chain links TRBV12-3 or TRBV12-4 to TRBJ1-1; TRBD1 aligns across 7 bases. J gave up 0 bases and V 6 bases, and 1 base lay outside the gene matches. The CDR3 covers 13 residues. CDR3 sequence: CASRTGVNTEAFF. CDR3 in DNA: TGTGCCAGCAGAACAGGGGTGAACACTGAAGCTTTCTTT.

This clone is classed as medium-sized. The CDR3 bases are TGTGCCAGCAGTGGGGGACTAGCGGGATTCTACGAGCAGTACTTC. Residues: CASSGGLAGFYEQYF. The chain carries TRBV2 and TRBJ2-7; TRBD2 matches 13 bases. This CDR3 contains 15 residues. Germline V gives CDR1 SNHLY, CDR2 FYNNEI. The trim removed 4 bases at V and 3 bases at J, leaving 3 bases unmatched. The complete variable domain, with remaining parts taken from reference TRBV2 and TRBJ2-7, reads EPEVTQTPSHQVTQMGQEVILRCVPISNHLYFYWYRQILGQKVEFLVSFYNNEISEKSEIFDDQFSVERPDGSNFTLKIRSTKLEDSAMYFCASSGGLAGFYEQYFGPGTRLTVT.

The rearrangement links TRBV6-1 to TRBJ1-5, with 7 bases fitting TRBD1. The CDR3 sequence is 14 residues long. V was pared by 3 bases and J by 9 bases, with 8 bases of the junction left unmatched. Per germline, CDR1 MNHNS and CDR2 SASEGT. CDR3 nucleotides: TGTGCCAGCAGTGAGCAGGGGGTTGTATGGCCCCAGCATTTT. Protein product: CASSEQGVVWPQHF.

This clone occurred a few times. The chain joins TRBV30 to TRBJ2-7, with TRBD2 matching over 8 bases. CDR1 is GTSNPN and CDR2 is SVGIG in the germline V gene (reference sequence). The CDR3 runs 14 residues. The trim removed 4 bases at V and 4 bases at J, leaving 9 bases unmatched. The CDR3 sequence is CAWTHGGGLYEQYF. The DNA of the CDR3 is TGTGCCTGGACTCACGGGGGGGGCTTGTACGAGCAGTACTTC.

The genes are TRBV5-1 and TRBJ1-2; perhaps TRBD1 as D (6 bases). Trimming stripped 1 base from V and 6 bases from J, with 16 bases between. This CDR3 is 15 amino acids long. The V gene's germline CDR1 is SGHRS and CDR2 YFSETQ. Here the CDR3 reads CASSLSHRESDGYTF. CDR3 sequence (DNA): TGCGCCAGCAGCTTGTCCCACAGGGAAAGTGATGGCTACACCTTC. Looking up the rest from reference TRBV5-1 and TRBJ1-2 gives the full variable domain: KAGVTQTPRYLIKTRGQQVTLSCSPISGHRSVSWYQQTPGQGLQFLFEYFSETQRNKGNFPGRFSGRQFSNSRSEMNVSTLELGDSALYLCASSLSHRESDGYTFGSGTRLTVV.

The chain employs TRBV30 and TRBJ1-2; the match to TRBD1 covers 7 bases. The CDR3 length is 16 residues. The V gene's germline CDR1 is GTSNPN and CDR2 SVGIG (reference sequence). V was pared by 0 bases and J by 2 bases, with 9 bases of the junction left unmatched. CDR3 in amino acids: CAWSVLRDRGNYGYTF. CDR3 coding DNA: TGTGCCTGGAGTGTACTCCGGGACAGAGGAAACTATGGCTACACCTTC. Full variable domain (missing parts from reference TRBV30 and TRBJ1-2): SQTIHQWPATLVQPVGSPLSLECTVEGTSNPNLYWYRQAAGRGLQLLFYSVGIGQISSEVPQNLSASRPQDRQFILSSKKLLLSDSGFYLCAWSVLRDRGNYGYTFGSGTRLTVV.

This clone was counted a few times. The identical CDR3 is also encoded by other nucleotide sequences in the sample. CDR3 nucleotides: TGCGCCAGCAGCGAAGGGCGGGCTGGAAACACCATATATTTT. This gives the protein CASSEGRAGNTIYF. The chain couples TRBV5-1 to TRBJ1-3; D gene uncertain. Between the trimmed V and J ends, which lost 4 bases and 2 bases, there was a span of 10 bases. The CDR3 sequence is 14 residues long. The germline V gene has CDR1 SGHRS and CDR2 YFSETQ.

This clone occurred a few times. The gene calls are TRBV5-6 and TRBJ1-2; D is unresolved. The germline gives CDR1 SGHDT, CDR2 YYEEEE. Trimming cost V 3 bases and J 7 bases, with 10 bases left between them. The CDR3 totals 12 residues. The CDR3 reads CASSYRRSGYTF. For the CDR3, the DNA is TGTGCCAGCAGCTATAGACGGAGTGGCTACACCTTC.

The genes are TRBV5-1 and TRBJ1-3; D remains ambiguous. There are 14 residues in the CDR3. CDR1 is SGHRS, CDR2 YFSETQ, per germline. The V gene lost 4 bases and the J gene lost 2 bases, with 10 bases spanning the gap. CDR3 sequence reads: CASSHGLTGNTIYF. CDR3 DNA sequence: TGCGCCAGCAGCCACGGACTAACTGGAAACACCATATATTTT.

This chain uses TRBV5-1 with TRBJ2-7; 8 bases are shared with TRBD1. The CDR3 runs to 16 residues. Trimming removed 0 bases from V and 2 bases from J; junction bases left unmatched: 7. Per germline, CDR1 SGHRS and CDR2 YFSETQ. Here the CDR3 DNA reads TGCGCCAGCAGCTTGGCCCAACAGGGGGTCCCCTACGAGCAGTACTTC. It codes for CASSLAQQGVPYEQYF.

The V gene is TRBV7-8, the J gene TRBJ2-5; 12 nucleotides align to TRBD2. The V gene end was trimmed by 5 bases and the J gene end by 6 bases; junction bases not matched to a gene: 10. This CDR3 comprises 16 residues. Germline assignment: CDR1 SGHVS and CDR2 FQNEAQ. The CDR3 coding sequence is TGTGCCAGCAGCAAACGGGTACTAGCGGGAGGAAAGACCCAGTACTTC. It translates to CASSKRVLAGGKTQYF.

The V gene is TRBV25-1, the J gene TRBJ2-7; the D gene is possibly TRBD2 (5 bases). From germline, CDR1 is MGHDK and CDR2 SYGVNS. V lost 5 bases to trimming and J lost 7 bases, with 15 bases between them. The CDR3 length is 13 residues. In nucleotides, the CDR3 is TGTGCCAGCAGTCCCGGTCGGGATATGGAGCAGTACTTC. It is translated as CASSPGRDMEQYF.

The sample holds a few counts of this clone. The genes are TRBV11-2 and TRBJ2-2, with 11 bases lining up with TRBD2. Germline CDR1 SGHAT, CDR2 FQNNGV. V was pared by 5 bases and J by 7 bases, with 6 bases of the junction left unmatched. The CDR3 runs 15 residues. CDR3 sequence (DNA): TGTGCCAGCAGCCCAACCGGGACTAGCGGCGGGGAGCTGTTTTTT. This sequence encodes CASSPTGTSGGELFF.

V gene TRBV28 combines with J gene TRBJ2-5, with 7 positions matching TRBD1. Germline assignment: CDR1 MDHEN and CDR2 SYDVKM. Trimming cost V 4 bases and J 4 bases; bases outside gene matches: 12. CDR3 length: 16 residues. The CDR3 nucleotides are TGTGCCAGCAGTTCGGGACAGCTCGGGTCCGGAGAGACCCAGTACTTC. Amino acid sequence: CASSSGQLGSGETQYF.

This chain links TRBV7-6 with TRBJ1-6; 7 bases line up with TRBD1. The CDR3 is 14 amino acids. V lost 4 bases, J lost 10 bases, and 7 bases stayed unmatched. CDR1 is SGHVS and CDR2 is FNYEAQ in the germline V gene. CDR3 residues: CASSSTGETSPLHF. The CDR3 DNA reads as TGTGCCAGCAGCTCAACAGGGGAAACCTCACCCCTCCACTTT.